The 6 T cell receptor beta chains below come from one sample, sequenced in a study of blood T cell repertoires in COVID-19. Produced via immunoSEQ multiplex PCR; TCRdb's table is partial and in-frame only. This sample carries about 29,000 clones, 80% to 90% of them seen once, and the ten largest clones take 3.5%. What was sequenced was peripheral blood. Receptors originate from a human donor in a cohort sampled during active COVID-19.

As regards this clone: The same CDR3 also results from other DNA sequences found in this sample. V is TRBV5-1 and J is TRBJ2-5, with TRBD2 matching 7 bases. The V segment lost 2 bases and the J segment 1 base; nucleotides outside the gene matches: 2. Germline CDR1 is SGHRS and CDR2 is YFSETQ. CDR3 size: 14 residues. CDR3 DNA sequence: TGCGCCAGCAGCTTAGGGACTATCCAAGAGACCCAGTACTTC. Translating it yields CASSLGTIQETQYF.

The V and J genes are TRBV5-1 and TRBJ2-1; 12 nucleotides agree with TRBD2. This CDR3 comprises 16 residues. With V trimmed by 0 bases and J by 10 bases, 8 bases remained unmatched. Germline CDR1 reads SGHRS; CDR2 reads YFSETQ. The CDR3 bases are TGCGCCAGCAGCTTGGCCACACTAGCGGGGGGAAGAGAGCAGTTCTTC. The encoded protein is CASSLATLAGGREQFF. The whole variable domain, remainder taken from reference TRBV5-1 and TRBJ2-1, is KAGVTQTPRYLIKTRGQQVTLSCSPISGHRSVSWYQQTPGQGLQFLFEYFSETQRNKGNFPGRFSGRQFSNSRSEMNVSTLELGDSALYLCASSLATLAGGREQFFGPGTRLTVL.

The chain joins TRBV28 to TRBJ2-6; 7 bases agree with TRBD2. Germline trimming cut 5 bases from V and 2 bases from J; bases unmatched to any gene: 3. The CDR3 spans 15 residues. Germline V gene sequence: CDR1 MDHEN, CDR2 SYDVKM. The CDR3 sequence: CASSTRGAGANVLTF. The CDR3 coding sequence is TGTGCCAGCAGTACACGGGGGGCTGGGGCCAACGTCCTGACTTTC.

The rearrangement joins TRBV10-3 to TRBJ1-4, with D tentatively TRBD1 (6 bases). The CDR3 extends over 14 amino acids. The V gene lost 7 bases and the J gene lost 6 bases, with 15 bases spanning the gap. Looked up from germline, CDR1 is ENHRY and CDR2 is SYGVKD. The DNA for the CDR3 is TGTGCCATCACCTCGTCGGCAGGGGATGAAAAACTGTTTTTT. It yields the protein CAITSSAGDEKLFF.

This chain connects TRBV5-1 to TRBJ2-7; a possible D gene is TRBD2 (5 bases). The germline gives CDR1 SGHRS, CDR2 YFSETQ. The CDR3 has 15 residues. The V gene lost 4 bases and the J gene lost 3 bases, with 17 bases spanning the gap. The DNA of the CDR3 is TGCGCCAGCAGCACGGAGGTCGGAGTAATCTACGAGCAGTACTTC. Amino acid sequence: CASSTEVGVIYEQYF.

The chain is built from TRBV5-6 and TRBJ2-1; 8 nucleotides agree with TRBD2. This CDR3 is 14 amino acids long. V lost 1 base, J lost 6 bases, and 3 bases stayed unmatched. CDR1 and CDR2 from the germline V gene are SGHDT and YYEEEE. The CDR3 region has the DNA TGTGCCAGCAGCTTGAGACTAGCGCTCAATGAGCAGTTCTTC. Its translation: CASSLRLALNEQFF.